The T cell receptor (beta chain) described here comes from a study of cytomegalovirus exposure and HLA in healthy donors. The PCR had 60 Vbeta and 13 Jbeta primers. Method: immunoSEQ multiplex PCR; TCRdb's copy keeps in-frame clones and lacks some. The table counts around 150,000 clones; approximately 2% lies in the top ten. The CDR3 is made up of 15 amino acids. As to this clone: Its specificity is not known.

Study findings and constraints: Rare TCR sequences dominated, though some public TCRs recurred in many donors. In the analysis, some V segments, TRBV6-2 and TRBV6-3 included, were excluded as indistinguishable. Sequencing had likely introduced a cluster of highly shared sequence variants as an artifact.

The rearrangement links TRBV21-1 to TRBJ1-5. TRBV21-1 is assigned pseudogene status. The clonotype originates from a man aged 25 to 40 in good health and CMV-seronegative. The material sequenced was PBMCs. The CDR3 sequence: CASSKANEGNQPQHF. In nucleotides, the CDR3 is TGTGCCAGCAGCAAAGCGAACGAGGGAAACCAGCCCCAGCATTTT.